A single sample is the source of the 9 T cell receptor beta chains below, sequenced in a study of cytomegalovirus exposure and HLA in healthy donors. The PCR was carried out with 60 Vbeta primers and 13 Jbeta primers. The protocol was immunoSEQ multiplex PCR, while the TCRdb copy is restricted to in-frame clones and leaves out a portion. The sample contains some 150,000 clones, around 80% of which appear only once. Sequenced: PBMCs. These receptors were taken from a woman in her forties or fifties in good health and CMV-seronegative.

This clone has just a few counts. The CDR3 spells CASSTVGGSEQFF. DNA of the CDR3: TGTGCCAGTAGTACAGTAGGGGGCTCTGAGCAGTTCTTC. The V gene is TRBV19, the J gene TRBJ2-1, with TRBD1 identical over 7 bases. Germline lookup yields CDR1 LNHDA and CDR2 SQIVND (reference sequence). With 4 bases clipped from V and 9 bases from J, the junction kept 6 bases outside the gene matches. This CDR3 contains 13 residues.

The chain joins TRBV11-3 to TRBJ2-2; D is undetermined. Germline CDR1 is SGHNT and CDR2 is YENEEA. V was trimmed by 5 bases and J by 7 bases, leaving 17 bases between them. There are 15 residues in the CDR3. CDR3 DNA sequence: TGTGCCAGCAGCCCCAGCAGAAGCGCCATCGGGGAGCTGTTTTTT. Protein product: CASSPSRSAIGELFF.

The chain is built from TRBV18 and TRBJ1-2, with 9 bases matching TRBD1. This CDR3 contains 17 residues. The germline gives CDR1 KGHSH, CDR2 LQKENI. The ends lost 3 bases at V and 7 bases at J; junction bases unmatched: 15. CDR3 in DNA: TGTGCCAGCTCACCTTCGGGCCCACAGGGGGCGAAGTCTGGCTACACCTTC. Protein product: CASSPSGPQGAKSGYTF.

This rearrangement joins TRBV2 to TRBJ1-5, with 8 positions matching TRBD1. Trimming at V came to 5 bases and at J to 3 bases, leaving 6 bases not matched to a gene. The germline V gene encodes CDR1 SNHLY and CDR2 FYNNEI. This CDR3 spans 15 amino acids. Here the CDR3 reads CASSQTGAPNQPQHF. CDR3 in DNA: TGTGCCAGCAGTCAGACAGGGGCCCCCAATCAGCCCCAGCATTTT.

The V gene is TRBV19, the J gene TRBJ2-2; 7 bases are a match to TRBD2. Germline V gene lookup returns CDR1 LNHDA and CDR2 SQIVND (reference sequence). CDR3 length: 14 amino acids. Trimming took 7 bases from V and 5 from J; bases not matched to a gene: 7. The CDR3 is CASTRGGNTGELFF. The CDR3 DNA reads as TGTGCCAGTACGCGGGGAGGGAATACCGGGGAGCTGTTTTTT.

This rearrangement joins TRBV7-3 to TRBJ2-3; 7 nucleotides agree with TRBD2. Losses at the gene ends were 3 bases for V and 2 bases for J; bases not matched to a gene: 11. Looked up from germline, CDR1 is SGHTA and CDR2 is FQGTGA. The CDR3 is 17 residues long. The CDR3 region has the DNA TGTGCCAGCAGCTTGACGGGAGGCGGGATAAACACAGATACGCAGTATTTT. Amino acids: CASSLTGGGINTDTQYF.

The gene calls are TRBV2 and TRBJ2-3; 9 bases agree with TRBD2. The CDR3 sequence is 15 residues long. Germline V lookup: CDR1 SNHLY, CDR2 FYNNEI. Unmatched junction bases numbered 4, after V lost 4 bases and J lost 2 bases. The CDR3 here is CASSATSGFTDTQYF. CDR3 in DNA: TGTGCCAGCAGTGCGACTAGCGGTTTCACAGATACGCAGTATTTT.

V is TRBV9 and J is TRBJ2-1, with TRBD2 matching over 10 bases. Germline CDR1 is SGDLS and CDR2 is YYNGEE. V shed 3 bases and J 7 bases; nucleotides not matched to a gene: 13. The CDR3 covers 17 residues. DNA for the CDR3: TGTGCCAGCAGCGGCGGGCCTAGCGGGAGTTTTGTAAATGAGCAGTTCTTC. Translation: CASSGGPSGSFVNEQFF.

CDR3 sequence reads: CASRTDRGRMVEQYF. The CDR3 DNA reads as TGTGCCAGCAGAACGGACAGGGGGCGAATGGTCGAGCAGTACTTC. J is TRBJ2-7 and V is TRBV6-4, with 11 bases fitting TRBD1. V shed 6 bases, J shed 6 bases, and the junction held 10 bases outside the gene matches. The germline gives CDR1 MRHNA, CDR2 SNTAGT. This CDR3 has 15 amino acids.